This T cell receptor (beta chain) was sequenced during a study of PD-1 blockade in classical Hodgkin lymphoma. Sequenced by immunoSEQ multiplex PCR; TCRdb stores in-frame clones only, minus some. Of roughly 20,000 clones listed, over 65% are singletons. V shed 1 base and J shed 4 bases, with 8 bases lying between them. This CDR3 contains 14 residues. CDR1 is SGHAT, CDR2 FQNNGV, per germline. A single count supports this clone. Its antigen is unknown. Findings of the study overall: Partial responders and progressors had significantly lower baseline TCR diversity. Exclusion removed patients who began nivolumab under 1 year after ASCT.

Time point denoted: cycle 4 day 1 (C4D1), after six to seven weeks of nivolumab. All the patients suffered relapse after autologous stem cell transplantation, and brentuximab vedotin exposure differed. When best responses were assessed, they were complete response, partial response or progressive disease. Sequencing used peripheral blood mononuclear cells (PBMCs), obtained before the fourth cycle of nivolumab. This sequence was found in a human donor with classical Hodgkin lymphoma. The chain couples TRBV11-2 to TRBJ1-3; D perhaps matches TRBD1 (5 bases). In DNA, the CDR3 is TGTGCCAGCAGCTTAGCAGGGAGCGGAAACACCATATATTTT. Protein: CASSLAGSGNTIYF.